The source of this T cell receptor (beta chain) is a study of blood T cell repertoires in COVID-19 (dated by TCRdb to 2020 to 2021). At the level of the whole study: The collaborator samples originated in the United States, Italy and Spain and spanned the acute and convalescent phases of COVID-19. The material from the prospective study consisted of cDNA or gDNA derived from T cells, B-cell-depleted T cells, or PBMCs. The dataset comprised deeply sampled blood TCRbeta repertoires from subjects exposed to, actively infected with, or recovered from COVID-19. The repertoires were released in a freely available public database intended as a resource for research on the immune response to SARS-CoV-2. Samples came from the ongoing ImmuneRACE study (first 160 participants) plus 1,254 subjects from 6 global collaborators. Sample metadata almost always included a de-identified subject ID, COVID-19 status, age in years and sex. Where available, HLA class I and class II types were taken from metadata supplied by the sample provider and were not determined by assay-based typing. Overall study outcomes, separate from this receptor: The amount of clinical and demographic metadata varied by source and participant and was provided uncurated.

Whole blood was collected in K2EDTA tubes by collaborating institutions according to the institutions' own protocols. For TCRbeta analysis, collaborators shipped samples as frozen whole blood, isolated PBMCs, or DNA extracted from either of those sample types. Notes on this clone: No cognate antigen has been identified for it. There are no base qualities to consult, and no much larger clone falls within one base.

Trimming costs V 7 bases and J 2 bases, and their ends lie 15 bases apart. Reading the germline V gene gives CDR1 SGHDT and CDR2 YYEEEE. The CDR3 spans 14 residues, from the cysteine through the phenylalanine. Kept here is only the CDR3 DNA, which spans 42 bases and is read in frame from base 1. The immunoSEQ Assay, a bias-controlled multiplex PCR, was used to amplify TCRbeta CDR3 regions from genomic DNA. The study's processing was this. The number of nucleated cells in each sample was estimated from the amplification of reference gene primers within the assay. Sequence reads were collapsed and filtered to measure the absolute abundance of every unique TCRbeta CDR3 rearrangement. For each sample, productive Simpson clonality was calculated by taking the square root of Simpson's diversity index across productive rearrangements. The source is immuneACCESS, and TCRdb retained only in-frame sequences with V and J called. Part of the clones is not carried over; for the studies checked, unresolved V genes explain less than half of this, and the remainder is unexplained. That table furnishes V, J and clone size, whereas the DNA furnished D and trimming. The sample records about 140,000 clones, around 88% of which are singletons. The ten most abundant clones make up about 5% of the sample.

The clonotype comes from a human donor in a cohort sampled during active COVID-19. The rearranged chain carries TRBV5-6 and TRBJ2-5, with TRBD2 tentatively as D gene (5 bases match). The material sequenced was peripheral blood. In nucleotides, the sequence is TGTGCCAGCCAGCAAGCGGCTAGACAAGAGACCCAGTACTTC. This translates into CASQQAARQETQYF.